The entry below gives a single TCR beta chain sequence along with its context. The target antigen is unknown. Just one base apart from a much larger clone, this may be a read error. This sample is drawn from a study of human T cells and chemical hapten exposure. As for the study in general: DPC at 0.01% went onto the upper back in patch tests, read at 6 days. Small pooled library volume differences mainly caused per-sample TCR yield variation.

Indicated time point: patch test 1, 2 weeks after DPC sensitization. As for treatment: therapeutic diphenylcyclopropenone sensitization with weekly scalp DPC. The authors' processing: Ranging from roughly 20,000 to 750,000, TCR counts per sample had a median value of roughly 96,000. TCRdb redid the calling of the RACE reads with MiXCR, one entry per CDR3 protein. TCRdb's processing, not the authors' own work, is the source of the V and J calls. The repertoire holds 100,000 or so distinct CDR3 sequences, with roughly 9.6% as singletons. Per the germline V gene, CDR1 is SGHTA and CDR2 is FQGNSA. CDR3 length equals 16 residues. Overall study results and limits: TCRs at a frequency above 1 in 1000 stayed unchanged with DPC sensitization.

The V call is TRBV7-2, the J call TRBJ1-6; D is unclear. Sequenced here: whole blood, sampled in connection with sensitization to the hapten diphenylcyclopropenone (DPC). The TCR originated in a woman aged 35 to 49 with alopecia areata. Some clones in this sample may be carry-over from other donors' samples. This CDR3 reads CASSPGRRSYNTPLHF. Written as DNA, the CDR3 is TGTGCCAGCAGCCCTGGACGGCGCTCCTATAATACACCCCTCCACTTT.